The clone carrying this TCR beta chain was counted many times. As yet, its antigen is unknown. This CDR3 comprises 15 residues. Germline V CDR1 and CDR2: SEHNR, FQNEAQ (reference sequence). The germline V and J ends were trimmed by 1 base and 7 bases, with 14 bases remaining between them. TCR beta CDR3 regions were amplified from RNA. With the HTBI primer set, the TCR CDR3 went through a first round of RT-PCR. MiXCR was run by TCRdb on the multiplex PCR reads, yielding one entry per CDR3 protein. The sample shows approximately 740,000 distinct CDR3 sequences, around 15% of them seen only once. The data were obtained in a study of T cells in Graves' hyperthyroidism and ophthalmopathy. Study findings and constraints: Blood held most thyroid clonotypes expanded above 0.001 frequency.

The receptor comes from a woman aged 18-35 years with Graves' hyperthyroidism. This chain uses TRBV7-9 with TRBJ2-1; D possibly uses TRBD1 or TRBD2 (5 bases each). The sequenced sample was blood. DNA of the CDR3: TGTGCCAGCAGCTTAGGAGGGACGGCTCGAAATGAGCAGTTCTTC. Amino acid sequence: CASSLGGTARNEQFF. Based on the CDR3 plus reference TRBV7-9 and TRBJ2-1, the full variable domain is DTGVSQNPRHKITKRGQNVTFRCDPISEHNRLYWYRQTLGQGPEFLTYFQNEAQLEKSRLLSDRFSAERPKGSFSTLEIQRTEQGDSAMYLCASSLGGTARNEQFFGPGTRLTVL.